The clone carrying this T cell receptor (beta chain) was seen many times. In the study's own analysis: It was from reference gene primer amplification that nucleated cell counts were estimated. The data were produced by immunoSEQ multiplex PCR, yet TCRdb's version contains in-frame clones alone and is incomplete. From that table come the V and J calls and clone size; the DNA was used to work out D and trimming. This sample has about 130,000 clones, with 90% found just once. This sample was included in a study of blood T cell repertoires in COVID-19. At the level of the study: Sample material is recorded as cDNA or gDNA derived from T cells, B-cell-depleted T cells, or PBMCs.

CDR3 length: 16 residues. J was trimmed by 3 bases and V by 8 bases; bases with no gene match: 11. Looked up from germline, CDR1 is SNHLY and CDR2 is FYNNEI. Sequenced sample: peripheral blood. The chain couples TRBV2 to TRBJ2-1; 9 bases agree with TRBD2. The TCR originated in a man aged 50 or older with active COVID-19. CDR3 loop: CASGSSGLAGYNEQFF. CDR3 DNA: TGTGCCAGCGGGTCCTCGGGACTAGCTGGCTACAATGAGCAGTTCTTC.